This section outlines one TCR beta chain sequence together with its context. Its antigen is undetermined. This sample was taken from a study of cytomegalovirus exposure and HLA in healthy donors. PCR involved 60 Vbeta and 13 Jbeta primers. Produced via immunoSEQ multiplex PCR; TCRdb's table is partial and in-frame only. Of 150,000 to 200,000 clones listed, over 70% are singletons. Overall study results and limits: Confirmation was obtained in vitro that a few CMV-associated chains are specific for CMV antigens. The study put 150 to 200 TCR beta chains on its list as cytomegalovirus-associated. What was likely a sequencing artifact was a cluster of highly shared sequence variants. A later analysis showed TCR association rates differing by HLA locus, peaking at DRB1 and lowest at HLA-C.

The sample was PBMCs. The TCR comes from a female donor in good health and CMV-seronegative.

The CDR3 nucleotides are TGTGCCAGCAGCCCCGGGCGGGGAAGGACTGAAGCTTTCTTT. It translates to CASSPGRGRTEAFF. The chain recombines TRBV5-5 with TRBJ1-1; D call uncertain. Trimming removed 4 bases from V and 5 bases from J, with 15 bases in between. The germline gives CDR1 SGHKS, CDR2 YYEKEE (reference sequence). This CDR3 contains 14 residues.